The TCR beta chain under discussion was sequenced for a study of CD8+CD57+ T cells in acquired aplastic anemia. CDR3 and TCR beta VDJ profiling relied on genomic DNA as the template. From the reads, TCRdb called clonotypes with MiXCR, one entry per CDR3 protein. This table holds 40,000 to 50,000 distinct CDR3 sequences, over 60% found once. Germline CDR1 and CDR2: SGHAT and FQDESV (reference sequence). There are 18 residues in the CDR3. Trimming removed 0 bases at V and 7 bases at J, with 24 bases between. The sample consisted of sorted CD4+, CD8+, or CD8+CD57+ T cells (not recorded which) from PBMCs. This receptor was taken from a human donor in good health, serving as a control. This chain links TRBV11-1 with TRBJ1-2; D gene ambiguous. The CDR3 protein is CASSLAPGDALPTFGYTF. The CDR3 DNA reads as TGTGCCAGCAGCTTAGCTCCCGGGGATGCCCTCCCGACATTTGGCTACACCTTC.